The source of this TCR beta chain is a study of shared clonotypes between healthy human individuals. Comment on this clone: Antigen unknown.

Evenly divided among several immunoSEQ plates was the genomic DNA of each subset. Some clones are missing from TCRdb's copy, which holds only in-frame ones; the method was immunoSEQ multiplex PCR. Counted here are around 510,000 clones, 95% to 96% occurring once; the ten biggest clones make up about 0.06%. The donor population consisted of healthy HIV-negative adults with no recent acute infections or vaccinations. This CDR3 is built from 14 residues. The germline CDR1 and CDR2 sequences are SGHAT and FQNNGV. J was trimmed by 6 bases and V by 4 bases; bases with no gene match: 4. Study results and caveats: Few donors limited the genetic and exposure-history diversity represented.

The specimen sequenced was naive CD4+ T cells sorted from blood. The subset: CD45RA+ positively selected. This clonotype was sampled from a woman in her twenties or thirties in good health. This sequence joins TRBV11-2 and TRBJ2-7; the match to TRBD1 covers 12 bases. The CDR3 is CASSSGQGAGEQYF. The CDR3 coding sequence is TGTGCCAGCAGCTCGGGACAGGGGGCGGGCGAGCAGTACTTC.